Here is one T cell receptor (beta chain) with its context. The CDR3 length is 15 residues. Germline V gene lookup returns CDR1 SGHDN and CDR2 FVKESK. After removal of 5 bases from V and 7 bases from J, the junction contained 7 bases not matched to a gene. Repertoires were generated with immunoSEQ multiplex PCR, while TCRdb's copy carries only in-frame clones and drops some. The sample has about 160,000 clones, roughly 88% seen once. The sample comes from a study of T cell responses to AZD1222 COVID-19 vaccine. The sequencing used peripheral blood, collected 28 days after the second AZD1222 dose. This chain uses TRBV14 with TRBJ2-1; 11 nucleotides match TRBD1. The receptor comes from an adult who received the AZD1222 COVID-19 vaccine. The CDR3 sequence: CASSGRTGGINEQFF. CDR3 DNA sequence: TGTGCCAGCAGCGGACGGACAGGGGGCATTAATGAGCAGTTCTTC.